This T cell receptor (beta chain) was identified in a study of post-analysis software for immune sequencing data. At the level of the study: Clinical courses comprised relapsing-remitting, secondary progressive and progressive-relapsing multiple sclerosis.

Overall study results and limits: Samples made in the same batch grouped tightly together by F measure. Patients had higher frequencies than controls of roughly 5 TRBV segments, including TRBV5-6, TRBV5-1 and TRBV20-1.

Germline V gene lookup returns CDR1 SGHTA and CDR2 FQGNSA. This CDR3 has 15 amino acids. Germline trimming cut 1 base from V and 6 bases from J; bases unmatched to any gene: 2. TCR beta cDNA libraries included unique molecular identifiers. TCRdb used MiXCR to reprocess the PCR reads, holding one entry per CDR3 protein. The sample contains hundreds of thousands of distinct CDR3 sequences, roughly 27% of which appear only once. As to this clonotype: No antigen is known for it.

The sample was blood. This chain connects TRBV7-2 to TRBJ1-4; 10 bases are a match to TRBD1. The source of this sequence is a girl aged 10-17 years with multiple sclerosis. The CDR3 nucleotides are TGTGCCAGCAGCTTAGGACAGGGGGCGGATGAAAAACTGTTTTTT. Protein: CASSLGQGADEKLFF. Combining the CDR3 with reference TRBV7-2 and TRBJ1-4 gives the whole variable domain GAGVSQSPSNKVTEKGKDVELRCDPISGHTALYWYRQSLGQGLEFLIYFQGNSAPDKSGLPSDRFSAERTGGSVSTLTIQRTQQEDSAVYLCASSLGQGADEKLFFGSGTQLSVL.